Below, 5 T cell receptor beta chains from the same sample are listed, as sequenced in a study of control samples from healthy donors and cancer patients. TCRdb keeps only in-frame clones here, not all; method: immunoSEQ multiplex PCR. This sample has some 140,000 clones, with roughly nine tenths found just once. The sequencing input was blood. The receptors originated from a woman aged 25-40 years in good health.

The chain joins TRBV6-5 to TRBJ2-7; 7 nucleotides line up with TRBD1. Germline CDR1 and CDR2: MNHEY and SVGAGI. The CDR3 runs to 13 residues. With V trimmed by 7 bases and J by 6 bases, 9 bases remained unmatched. CDR3 coding DNA: TGTGCCAGCACCACAGGGGTATCGCTCGAGCAGTACTTC. Translation: CASTTGVSLEQYF.

The chain links TRBV28 to TRBJ1-1; perhaps TRBD1 as D (6 bases). The CDR3 is 16 residues long. The ends were cut back, 2 bases at V and 0 bases at J, with 13 bases in the middle. Germline CDR1 is MDHEN and CDR2 is SYDVKM. The CDR3 DNA is TGTGCCAGCAGTTTAGGGGGACATCGTGTGAACACTGAAGCTTTCTTT. Translating it yields CASSLGGHRVNTEAFF. Variable domain in full (rest from reference TRBV28 and TRBJ1-1): DVKVTQSSRYLVKRTGEKVFLECVQDMDHENMFWYRQDPGLGLRLIYFSYDVKMKEKGDIPEGYSVSREKKERFSLILESASTNQTSMYLCASSLGGHRVNTEAFFGQGTRLTVV.

The chain links TRBV2 to TRBJ2-7, with D possibly TRBD1 on 5 matching bases. The germline V gene has CDR1 SNHLY and CDR2 FYNNEI. Trimming removed 3 bases from V and 6 bases from J, with 12 bases in between. The CDR3 is 13 residues long. CDR3 in DNA: TGTGCCAGCAGTGACGGAAGGGGTGGCGAGCAGTACTTC. Protein sequence: CASSDGRGGEQYF.

This clone appeared once. This chain links TRBV19 with TRBJ1-4, with no clear D. There are 13 residues in the CDR3. Trimming took 6 bases from V and 4 from J, leaving 9 bases between them. Germline V gene lookup returns CDR1 LNHDA and CDR2 SQIVND (reference sequence). The CDR3 spells CASSNRNNEKLFF. In DNA form, the CDR3 reads TGTGCCAGTAGCAACCGAAATAATGAAAAACTGTTTTTT.

This clone was seen more than once but under ten times. The chain couples TRBV30 to TRBJ2-1; TRBD2 matches 8 bases. V lost 4 bases, J lost 10 bases, and 6 bases stayed unmatched. This CDR3 comprises 12 residues. Germline assignment: CDR1 GTSNPN and CDR2 SVGIG (reference sequence). CDR3 nucleotides: TGTGCCTGGACCCGGGAGGGAAAAGAGCAGTTCTTC. Protein sequence: CAWTREGKEQFF.